Below are 30 T cell receptor beta chains sequenced from a single sample in a study of blood T cell repertoires in COVID-19. The repertoire was sequenced with immunoSEQ multiplex PCR; TCRdb's copy has only in-frame clones and lacks some. The data contain 330,000 or so clones, 80% to 90% of them seen just once; the ten biggest clones take up 5%. Sequenced material: PBMCs or T cells enriched from blood (not recorded which). All receptors come from a man aged 30-40 years who had recovered from COVID-19.

The chain employs TRBV9 and TRBJ2-5; TRBD1 agrees at 7 bases. CDR3 length: 14 amino acids. Trimming at V came to 3 bases and at J to 5 bases, leaving 7 bases not matched to a gene. Germline V CDR1 and CDR2: SGDLS, YYNGEE. CDR3 amino acids: CASSALGGGETQYF. CDR3 coding DNA: TGTGCCAGCAGCGCCCTAGGGGGCGGGGAGACCCAGTACTTC.

This clone was recorded a few times. The chain carries TRBV4-2 and TRBJ2-1, with D perhaps TRBD2 (6 bases). CDR3 size: 15 residues. The ends were cut back, 1 base at V and 8 bases at J, with 15 bases in the middle. In germline, CDR1 is LGHNA, CDR2 YNFKEQ. In nucleotides, the CDR3 is TGTGCCAGCAGCCAAGCGGATGGGGGGAGATATGAGCAGTTCTTC. Its protein product is CASSQADGGRYEQFF.

The chain carries TRBV2 and TRBJ1-6, with a weak D call TRBD1 (5 bases). There are 15 residues in the CDR3. The V end was cut by 2 bases, the J end by 5 bases, with 10 bases between. Germline loops: CDR1 SNHLY, CDR2 FYNNEI. The CDR3 nucleotides are TGTGCCAGCAGTGAATTGCAGGGTAATAATTCACCCCTCCACTTT. This sequence encodes CASSELQGNNSPLHF.

J is TRBJ2-7 and V is TRBV6-5; a possible D gene is TRBD1 (5 bases). CDR1 is MNHEY and CDR2 is SVGAGI in the germline V gene. Trimming pared 7 bases from V and 6 bases from J, leaving 22 bases between. This CDR3 is 15 amino acids long. CDR3 DNA: TGTGCCAGCACCTCAGCTGGGCAGGGAAAGAGCGAGCAGTACTTC. Amino acids: CASTSAGQGKSEQYF.

V gene TRBV13 combines with J gene TRBJ1-2; 7 bases fit TRBD1. The CDR3 runs to 14 residues. CDR1 and CDR2 (germline): PRHDT, FYEKMQ (reference sequence). Unmatched junction bases numbered 3, after V lost 5 bases and J lost 0 bases. The CDR3 loop is CASSGDSPNYGYTF. CDR3 coding DNA: TGTGCCAGCAGCGGGGACAGCCCTAACTATGGCTACACCTTC.

This chain links TRBV6-5 with TRBJ1-2; no clear D. The CDR3 has 13 residues. Germline CDR1 and CDR2: MNHEY and SVGAGI. The V end lost 4 bases, the J end lost 5 bases, and 11 bases lay between the germline ends. The CDR3 here is CASSSYSGYGYTF. CDR3 coding DNA: TGTGCCAGCAGTTCCTACTCGGGGTATGGCTACACCTTC.

V usage is TRBV7-2 and J usage is TRBJ2-3, with 9 bases that match TRBD1. The CDR3 length is 14 residues. Germline loops: CDR1 SGHTA, CDR2 FQGNSA. The trim removed 5 bases at V and 3 bases at J, leaving 3 bases unmatched. Written as DNA, the CDR3 is TGTGCCAGCAGCATACAGGGGGCTACAGATACGCAGTATTTT. This translates into CASSIQGATDTQYF.

About this clone: The sample has other DNA sequences that encode this CDR3 too. The V call is TRBV19, the J call TRBJ1-1; no firm D call. V was pared by 1 base and J by 0 bases, with 6 bases between. The CDR3 runs to 14 residues. From germline, CDR1 is LNHDA and CDR2 SQIVND (reference sequence). In DNA, the CDR3 is TGTGCCAGTAGTATAGGGCGGGTGAACACTGAAGCTTTCTTT. Its protein is CASSIGRVNTEAFF.

This sequence joins TRBV5-1 and TRBJ1-4, with no clear D. This CDR3 region has 13 residues. Germline values: CDR1 SGHRS, CDR2 YFSETQ. V lost 4 bases and J lost 10, with 14 bases in between. The CDR3 nucleotides read TGCGCCAGCAGCAACGACTACAACGGAAAACTGTTTTTT. As protein: CASSNDYNGKLFF.

The chain has TRBV7-3 and TRBJ1-1; a possible D gene is TRBD1 (5 bases). This CDR3 comprises 14 residues. With 2 bases removed from V and 6 bases from J, the gap between germline ends came to 13 bases. Germline assignment: CDR1 SGHTA and CDR2 FQGTGA. In DNA, the CDR3 is TGTGCCAGCAGCTTAGTTAAGGGACTCTCTGAAGCTTTCTTT. This codes for CASSLVKGLSEAFF.

The chain combines TRBV24-1 with TRBJ2-1; D is perhaps TRBD1 (5 bases). This CDR3 is 14 amino acids long. Trimming took 1 base from V and 7 from J, leaving 10 bases between them. Germline CDR1 is KGHDR and CDR2 is SFDVKD. In nucleotides, the CDR3 is TGTGCCACCAGTGATTTCGTAGGGGATAATGAGCAGTTCTTC. Protein: CATSDFVGDNEQFF.

The chain recombines TRBV4-1 with TRBJ2-6; D not certain. Germline assignment: CDR1 MGHRA and CDR2 YSYEKL. Trimming cost V 1 base and J 3 bases, with 16 bases left between them. This CDR3 spans 18 amino acids. CDR3 amino acids: CASSQGPLGALGANVLTF. The CDR3 DNA reads TGCGCCAGCAGCCAAGGCCCCCTAGGAGCTCTTGGGGCCAACGTCCTGACTTTC.

The genes are TRBV24-1 and TRBJ2-2, with a possible D match to TRBD1 (5 bases). Per the germline V gene, CDR1 is KGHDR and CDR2 is SFDVKD. The CDR3 is 13 residues long. Trimming stripped 5 bases from V and 6 bases from J, with 9 bases between. Here the CDR3 reads CATSGRAAGELFF. For the CDR3, the DNA is TGTGCCACCAGTGGCAGGGCCGCCGGGGAGCTGTTTTTT.

V is TRBV11-2 and J is TRBJ2-7; 12 positions match TRBD1. With 4 bases clipped from V and 7 bases from J, the junction kept 5 bases outside the gene matches. The CDR3 has 14 residues. Germline CDR1 and CDR2: SGHAT and FQNNGV. The CDR3 is CASSSGQGAGEQYF. CDR3 sequence (DNA): TGTGCCAGCAGCTCGGGACAGGGGGCTGGGGAGCAGTACTTC.

The chain is built from TRBV6-5 and TRBJ2-7; TRBD1 might be the D (5 bases). This CDR3 region has 13 residues. The germline V gene has CDR1 MNHEY and CDR2 SVGAGI. Deletions cut 7 bases from V and 2 bases from J, with 12 bases between. The CDR3 spells CASTPAGTYEQYF. CDR3 sequence (DNA): TGTGCCAGCACTCCGGCAGGGACCTACGAGCAGTACTTC.

The J gene is TRBJ2-7, the V gene TRBV6-5, with TRBD1 matching 10 bases. Trimming took 6 bases from V and 6 from J; bases not matched to a gene: 8. The CDR3 is 14 residues long. Germline V gene sequence: CDR1 MNHEY, CDR2 SVGAGI. The CDR3: CASSVGTGASEQYF. The CDR3 nucleotides read TGTGCCAGCAGCGTCGGGACAGGGGCTTCCGAGCAGTACTTC.

This clone was counted a single time. The rearrangement joins TRBV6-5 to TRBJ2-3, with 9 bases that match TRBD1. CDR1 and CDR2 (germline): MNHEY, SVGAGI. The CDR3 length is 16 residues. The V gene end was trimmed by 4 bases and the J gene end by 4 bases; junction bases not matched to a gene: 9. This CDR3 is CASSLQGAPPADTQYF. CDR3 in DNA: TGTGCCAGCAGTTTACAGGGGGCCCCGCCGGCAGATACGCAGTATTTT.

The CDR3: CASSSGTGGPLNEKLFF. Written as DNA, the CDR3 is TGTGCCAGCAGCTCCGGGACAGGGGGTCCCCTGAATGAAAAACTGTTTTTT. The V gene is TRBV13, the J gene TRBJ1-4; 11 bases agree with TRBD1. The V gene end was trimmed by 4 bases and the J gene end by 5 bases; junction bases not matched to a gene: 9. Germline loops: CDR1 PRHDT, CDR2 FYEKMQ (reference sequence). The CDR3 runs 17 residues.

The chain combines TRBV3-1 (or the pseudogene TRBV3-2) with TRBJ2-1, with D possibly TRBD2 on 6 matching bases. The CDR3 contains 18 residues. Germline lookup yields CDR1 LGHDT and CDR2 YNNKEL (reference sequence). V was cut by 3 bases and J by 4 bases, with 22 bases left in between. The CDR3 nucleotides read TGTGCCAGCAGCCATTCCCTTCAAAGGGCAGGAGGGTACAATGAGCAGTTCTTC. Its protein is CASSHSLQRAGGYNEQFF.

This chain links TRBV18 with TRBJ1-6, with 7 bases that match TRBD1. The CDR3 spans 17 residues. Germline V gene data show CDR1 as KGHSH and CDR2 as LQKENI. After removal of 2 bases from V and 5 bases from J, the junction contained 9 bases not matched to a gene. CDR3 nucleotides: TGTGCCAGCTCACCAAGTTCGCTCAGGGGGGATAATTCACCCCTCCACTTT. It yields the protein CASSPSSLRGDNSPLHF.

The V gene is TRBV5-1, the J gene TRBJ1-1; TRBD1 aligns across 8 bases. Germline V gene sequence: CDR1 SGHRS, CDR2 YFSETQ. The CDR3 sequence is 15 residues long. V lost 1 base to trimming and J lost 7 bases; unmatched junction nucleotides: 9. The CDR3 is CASSLQDRVQDEAFF. The CDR3 DNA is TGCGCCAGCAGCTTGCAGGACAGGGTTCAAGATGAAGCTTTCTTT.

V gene TRBV7-9 combines with J gene TRBJ1-6, with a possible D match to TRBD1 (5 bases). V gave up 3 bases and J gave up 8 bases, with 11 bases separating them. This CDR3 comprises 14 residues. Per germline, CDR1 SEHNR and CDR2 FQNEAQ (reference sequence). The CDR3 DNA is TGTGCCAGCAGCTTGGCCCAGGGTGATTCACCCCTCCACTTT. Residues: CASSLAQGDSPLHF.

The rearrangement uses TRBV13 and TRBJ1-2; D gene unclear. The V end lost 1 base, the J end lost 0 bases, and 12 bases lay between the germline ends. The V gene's germline CDR1 is PRHDT and CDR2 FYEKMQ (reference sequence). CDR3 length: 16 residues. CDR3 residues: CASSLAEGGANYGYTF. In DNA form, the CDR3 reads TGTGCCAGCAGCTTAGCGGAAGGCGGTGCTAACTATGGCTACACCTTC.

This clone has just one count. This chain joins TRBV7-2 and TRBJ2-3; 9 bases agree with TRBD2. Germline V gene data show CDR1 as SGHTA and CDR2 as FQGNSA. Trimming cost V 5 bases and J 4 bases; bases outside gene matches: 7. The CDR3 is 15 amino acids. CDR3 amino acids: CASSLGLASSDTQYF. CDR3 DNA: TGTGCCAGCAGCCTGGGACTAGCTAGCTCAGATACGCAGTATTTT.

This rearrangement joins TRBV6-4 to TRBJ1-1; TRBD1 matches 8 bases. Germline V lookup: CDR1 MRHNA, CDR2 SNTAGT. The CDR3 runs to 14 residues. Trimming took 5 bases from V and 2 from J; bases not matched to a gene: 4. The CDR3 spells CASSQDRVNTEAFF. DNA of the CDR3: TGTGCCAGCAGTCAGGACAGGGTAAACACTGAAGCTTTCTTT.

The V gene is TRBV12-2, the J gene TRBJ1-5; the table's TRBD1 call for D was not verified on the DNA. TRBV12-2 is reported as a pseudogene. This CDR3 region has 15 residues. For the CDR3, the DNA is TGTGCAAGTCGCTTGCCAAGACATAGCAATCAGCCCCAGCATTTT. It translates to CASRLPRHSNQPQHF.

Only one count was recorded for this clone. The chain carries TRBV5-1 and TRBJ2-7; the match to TRBD2 covers 16 bases. Trimming removed 5 bases from V and 2 bases from J; junction bases left unmatched: 10. Germline V gene data show CDR1 as SGHRS and CDR2 as YFSETQ. This CDR3 spans 18 amino acids. CDR3 in DNA: TGCGCCAGCAGTCCGGGACTAGCGGGGGGGCTGTTAGCCTACGAGCAGTACTTC. The encoded protein is CASSPGLAGGLLAYEQYF.

The rearrangement joins TRBV11-2 to TRBJ2-7; 8 bases line up with TRBD1. Trimming cost V 5 bases and J 3 bases; bases outside gene matches: 0. Per germline, CDR1 SGHAT and CDR2 FQNNGV. The CDR3 totals 12 residues. The CDR3 protein is CASSDRGYEQYF. CDR3 DNA sequence: TGTGCCAGCAGCGACAGGGGCTACGAGCAGTACTTC.

J is TRBJ1-2 and V is TRBV2; possibly TRBD1 for D (5 bases). Germline V gene lookup returns CDR1 SNHLY and CDR2 FYNNEI. The V end lost 7 bases, the J end lost 2 bases, and 11 bases lay between the germline ends. The CDR3 totals 13 residues. The CDR3 is CASIGTDNYGYTF. CDR3 coding DNA: TGTGCCAGCATCGGGACTGACAACTATGGCTACACCTTC.

The gene calls are TRBV5-1 and TRBJ1-6; D remains unclear. The CDR3 sequence is 14 residues long. Germline V gene data show CDR1 as SGHRS and CDR2 as YFSETQ. Trimming removed 3 bases at V and 3 bases at J, with 7 bases between. The CDR3, as DNA: TGCGCCAGCAGCTCGTCGGGCTATAATTCACCCCTCCACTTT. This sequence encodes CASSSSGYNSPLHF.